This T cell receptor beta chain was obtained from a study of shared clonotypes between healthy human individuals. Sequencing used immunoSEQ multiplex PCR; TCRdb keeps in-frame clones, though not all of them. The sample lists approximately 320,000 clones; around 67% were seen once. Material: memory CD4+ T cells sorted from blood. Subset noted: CD45RA-negative fraction. The TCR was taken from a man aged 25-45 years in good health.

The CDR3 DNA sequence: TGTGCCAGCATCCCGACAGGGAGGGGGAACACTGAAGCTTTCTTT. Translated: CASIPTGRGNTEAFF. The chain carries TRBV28 and TRBJ1-1; 7 bases are a match to TRBD1. CDR1 is MDHEN and CDR2 is SYDVKM in the germline V gene. There are 15 residues in the CDR3. J was trimmed by 1 base and V by 7 bases; bases with no gene match: 9.